The text below deals with one TCR beta chain. The sample originates from a study of blood T cell repertoires in COVID-19. At the level of the study: Donors in the United States, Italy and Spain gave samples during acute or convalescent COVID-19. T cells, B-cell-depleted T cells, or PBMCs provided the cDNA or gDNA that served as material.

This CDR3 region has 13 residues. Germline CDR1 and CDR2: SGHDN and FVKESK. Deletions cut 5 bases from V and 2 bases from J, with 9 bases between. Using immunoSEQ multiplex PCR, the repertoire was profiled, and TCRdb retains in-frame clones only, with some absent. The table lists about 300,000 clones, about 85% of them singletons, with roughly 2.3% in the top ten. The TCR sequence derives from a man aged 18 to 30 with active or convalescent COVID-19. The sample comprised peripheral blood. This sequence joins TRBV14 and TRBJ1-2, with D perhaps matching TRBD1 (5 bases). CDR3 DNA sequence: TGTGCCAGCAGCGCACAGGCAAACTATGGCTACACCTTC. Translating gives CASSAQANYGYTF.